This TCR beta chain came from a study of PD-1 blockade in classical Hodgkin lymphoma. Study-wide results and limits: Before treatment, TCR diversity in newly diagnosed patients was reportedly lower than in healthy donors. By cycle point C4D1, TCR diversity had risen significantly in CD4+ cells (but not CD8+ cells).

With regard to this clone: The antigen is unknown.

This CDR3 comprises 14 residues. The V gene's germline CDR1 is MNHNS and CDR2 SASEGT. V gave up 7 bases and J gave up 2 bases, with 12 bases separating them. The repertoire was sequenced with immunoSEQ multiplex PCR; TCRdb's copy has only in-frame clones and lacks some. This table holds about 28,000 clones, around three quarters found once. Time point denoted: cycle 4 day 1 (C4D1), after less than seven weeks of nivolumab. The patients all showed relapse after autologous stem cell transplantation, while their brentuximab vedotin exposure varied. Complete response, partial response or progressive disease made up the best responses.

The rearrangement links TRBV6-1 to TRBJ2-1; D could derive from TRBD1 or TRBD2 (5 bases each). This clonotype originated in a human donor with classical Hodgkin lymphoma. The sample here was peripheral blood mononuclear cells (PBMCs), taken before the fourth cycle of nivolumab. Written as DNA, the CDR3 is TGTGCCAGCAAACCGGGGCAGCCCTACAATGAGCAGTTCTTC. It codes for CASKPGQPYNEQFF.